The 18 T cell receptor beta chains below come from one sample, sequenced in a study of cytomegalovirus exposure and HLA in healthy donors (TCRdb year 2017). Library construction relied on the immunoSEQ multiplex PCR assay. A mixture of 60 forward primers for TCR Vbeta segments and 13 reverse primers for TCR Jbeta segments was used in the multiplex PCR. As stored in TCRdb, this immuneACCESS dataset retains in-frame rearrangements with V and J assigned. A fraction of the clones does not appear; measured against another copy, unresolved V genes explain less than half of the discrepancy, and the remainder lacks a known reason. A total of 95,000 to 150,000 clones appear in this sample, 55% to 75% of them only once. The leading ten clones occupy approximately 3.8% of the sample. Sequences were obtained from PBMCs. Source of these receptors: a man aged 25 to 40 in good health and CMV-seronegative.

Details on this clone: A junction boundary mismatches the germline segment, possibly from a read error. V usage is TRBV7-2 and J usage is TRBJ2-1; perhaps TRBD2 as D (6 bases). Germline V lookup: CDR1 SGHTA, CDR2 FQGNSA. The CDR3 loop spans 14 amino acids. CDR3 sequence: CASRMLASYNEQFF. CDR3 nucleotides: TGTGCAAGCAGGATGCTAGCGAGTTACAATGAGCAGTTCTTC.

The sample holds a few counts of this clone. The chain joins TRBV2 to TRBJ1-2, with D perhaps TRBD1 (6 bases). With 6 bases removed from V and 0 bases from J, the gap between germline ends came to 8 bases. CDR3 length: 13 amino acids. Germline V gives CDR1 SNHLY, CDR2 FYNNEI. CDR3 coding DNA: TGTGCCAGCAGAAGGACAGCTAACTATGGCTACACCTTC. This sequence encodes CASRRTANYGYTF. The full variable domain, in which reference TRBV2 and TRBJ1-2 provide the parts outside the CDR3, is EPEVTQTPSHQVTQMGQEVILRCVPISNHLYFYWYRQILGQKVEFLVSFYNNEISEKSEIFDDQFSVERPDGSNFTLKIRSTKLEDSAMYFCASRRTANYGYTFGSGTRLTVV.

The V call is TRBV7-9, the J call TRBJ2-7; 10 positions match TRBD2. The trim removed 5 bases at V and 7 bases at J, leaving 11 bases unmatched. CDR3 length: 15 amino acids. Germline V lookup: CDR1 SEHNR, CDR2 FQNEAQ (reference sequence). The CDR3 region has the DNA TGTGCCAGCAGCCCAGTCCCTAGCGGGGGTCCTGAGCAGTACTTC. Amino acid sequence: CASSPVPSGGPEQYF. Together with reference TRBV7-9 and TRBJ2-7, the CDR3 gives the full variable domain: DTGVSQNPRHKITKRGQNVTFRCDPISEHNRLYWYRQTLGQGPEFLTYFQNEAQLEKSRLLSDRFSAERPKGSFSTLEIQRTEQGDSAMYLCASSPVPSGGPEQYFGPGTRLTVT.

This chain links TRBV28 with TRBJ1-2; D unresolved. CDR3 size: 12 residues. Germline V gene lookup returns CDR1 MDHEN and CDR2 SYDVKM. Trimming took off 6 bases at V and 2 bases at J, with 7 bases between the two ends. The CDR3 DNA reads TGTGCCAGCAGCCCTCTAAACTATGGCTACACCTTC. It codes for CASSPLNYGYTF.

This chain connects TRBV5-1 to TRBJ1-5; D ambiguous. Between the trimmed V and J ends, which lost 0 bases and 2 bases, there was a span of 12 bases. The CDR3 has 16 amino acids. Germline V gene lookup returns CDR1 SGHRS and CDR2 YFSETQ. In DNA, the CDR3 is TGCGCCAGCAGCTTGGGTAGAGGGCAGGGCAATCAGCCCCAGCATTTT. This sequence encodes CASSLGRGQGNQPQHF. The variable domain in full, completed from reference TRBV5-1 and TRBJ1-5, reads KAGVTQTPRYLIKTRGQQVTLSCSPISGHRSVSWYQQTPGQGLQFLFEYFSETQRNKGNFPGRFSGRQFSNSRSEMNVSTLELGDSALYLCASSLGRGQGNQPQHFGDGTRLSIL.

The gene calls are TRBV6-1 and TRBJ2-5; D unresolved. Gene TRBJ2-7 matches the end of the DNA better, so the J call may be wrong. This CDR3 comprises 13 residues. Per germline, CDR1 MNHNS and CDR2 SASEGT. The CDR3 loop reads CASSKESSYEQYF. CDR3 nucleotides: TGTGCCAGCAGTAAAGAGAGCTCCTACGAGCAGTACTTC.

The chain couples TRBV6-4 to TRBJ2-2, with 12 positions matching TRBD1. Germline trimming cut 7 bases from V and 6 bases from J; bases unmatched to any gene: 18. Germline-derived CDR1 and CDR2 are MRHNA and SNTAGT. This CDR3 is built from 19 residues. CDR3 bases: TGTGCCAGCAATGCGTCCAATTGCCCCGGGACAGGGGGCTCCGGGGAGCTGTTTTTT. It codes for CASNASNCPGTGGSGELFF.

The chain carries TRBV9 and TRBJ2-7; possible D gene TRBD1, 6 bases. The CDR3 sequence is 15 residues long. Trimming removed 0 bases at V and 0 bases at J, with 10 bases between. Germline CDR1 is SGDLS and CDR2 is YYNGEE. The CDR3 region has the DNA TGTGCCAGCAGCGTAGAGACAGGTAGCTCCTACGAGCAGTACTTC. This encodes CASSVETGSSYEQYF.

V and J are TRBV4-1 and TRBJ2-7; D uncertain. This CDR3 is 13 amino acids long. Trimming removed 1 base from V and 4 bases from J, with 8 bases in between. Germline CDR1 and CDR2: MGHRA and YSYEKL. The CDR3 spells CASSQVEEYEQYF. DNA for the CDR3: TGCGCCAGCAGCCAAGTAGAAGAATACGAGCAGTACTTC.

This sequence joins TRBV7-2 and TRBJ1-1; D perhaps matches TRBD1 (5 bases). Trimming took off 0 bases at V and 8 bases at J, with 10 bases between the two ends. The CDR3 is 13 residues long. The V gene's germline CDR1 is SGHTA and CDR2 FQGNSA. CDR3 loop: CASSLAAGREAFF. CDR3 nucleotide sequence: TGTGCCAGCAGCTTAGCGGCAGGGCGGGAAGCTTTCTTT.

The chain has TRBV28 and TRBJ1-1, with 7 nucleotides matching TRBD1. Germline V CDR1 and CDR2: MDHEN, SYDVKM. This CDR3 comprises 14 residues. J lost 4 bases, V lost 3 bases, and 5 bases had no gene match. CDR3 in DNA: TGTGCCAGCAGTTTTGACAGGGAGGTCACTGAAGCTTTCTTT. This gives the protein CASSFDREVTEAFF.

The rearrangement uses TRBV5-4 and TRBJ1-4, with 7 bases matching TRBD1. The trim removed 4 bases at V and 6 bases at J, leaving 18 bases unmatched. This CDR3 comprises 18 residues. Germline CDR1 and CDR2: SGHNT and YYREEE (reference sequence). As DNA, the CDR3 is TGTGCCAGCAGCCCCGCCGCCGCAGGGGGTGGTCGCGATGAAAAACTGTTTTTT. This codes for CASSPAAAGGGRDEKLFF.

The chain couples TRBV5-1 to TRBJ2-7; D is perhaps TRBD1 (6 bases). In germline, CDR1 is SGHRS, CDR2 YFSETQ. The CDR3 is 14 residues long. V lost 6 bases to trimming and J lost 2 bases, with 15 bases between them. The CDR3, as DNA: TGCGCCAGCACCCGGGACAACCCGACCTACGAGCAGTACTTC. Translation: CASTRDNPTYEQYF.

The J gene is TRBJ2-6, the V gene TRBV5-6; tentative D call: TRBD2 (5 bases). This CDR3 is 15 amino acids long. Germline V gene sequence: CDR1 SGHDT, CDR2 YYEEEE. Between the trimmed V and J ends, which lost 4 bases and 1 base, there was a span of 9 bases. CDR3 protein: CASSVRGSGANVLTF. The CDR3 nucleotides are TGTGCCAGCAGCGTACGAGGGTCTGGGGCCAACGTCCTGACTTTC.

This clone was seen a few times. The chain's CDR3 is CASSLEAVSTEAFF. The CDR3 DNA reads as TGCGCCAGCAGCTTGGAGGCGGTTTCGACTGAAGCTTTCTTT. This chain joins TRBV5-1 and TRBJ1-1; D remains unclear. Germline CDR1 is SGHRS and CDR2 is YFSETQ. V was trimmed by 0 bases and J by 5 bases, leaving 11 bases between them. This CDR3 spans 14 amino acids.

The chain employs TRBV5-4 and TRBJ2-5, with D hard to call. CDR1 is SGHNT, CDR2 YYREEE, per germline (reference sequence). The CDR3 is 15 residues long. Trimming removed 4 bases at V and 1 base at J, with 14 bases between. The CDR3, as DNA: TGTGCCAGCAGCCACGGGTCCAAATTCCAAGAGACCCAGTACTTC. Translation gives CASSHGSKFQETQYF.

The chain combines TRBV18 with TRBJ1-4; possible D gene TRBD1, 6 bases. Germline V gene sequence: CDR1 KGHSH, CDR2 LQKENI. The CDR3 contains 14 residues. The V end was cut by 2 bases, the J end by 7 bases, with 11 bases between. CDR3: CASSPNRDGEKLFF. In DNA form, the CDR3 reads TGTGCCAGCTCACCAAACAGGGATGGTGAAAAACTGTTTTTT.

The gene calls are TRBV2 and TRBJ1-1, with TRBD1 matching 7 bases. Germline V CDR1 and CDR2: SNHLY, FYNNEI. The CDR3 has 15 residues. The V segment lost 6 bases and the J segment 0 bases; nucleotides outside the gene matches: 7. CDR3: CASREDRYMNTEAFF. DNA of the CDR3: TGTGCCAGCAGAGAGGACAGGTACATGAACACTGAAGCTTTCTTT.